This T cell receptor beta chain was identified during a study of monozygotic twins with inflammatory bowel disease. Study findings and constraints: Lower sharing of clonotypes with other individuals was seen in IBD patients than in healthy twins. This was most marked in patients showing signs of disease activity. For IBD, no single strong associated signal or clonotype was supported.

In germline, CDR1 is SGHTA, CDR2 FQGNSA. This CDR3 spans 15 amino acids. Every single donor had an approximately 2.3 ml blood sample drawn. As regards this clonotype: Its antigen remains unidentified.

TCRdb re-called the 5' RACE reads and gives one entry per CDR3 protein, without DNA. The sample's table shows about 140,000 distinct CDR3 sequences. This clonotype originated in a human donor with ulcerative colitis or Crohn's disease, or a healthy co-twin of an affected twin (not recorded which). This rearrangement joins TRBV7-2 to TRBJ1-5; with no DNA, the TCRdb D assignment of TRBD1 cannot be verified. The sample comprised blood. CDR3: CASSLGWGRDQPQHF.